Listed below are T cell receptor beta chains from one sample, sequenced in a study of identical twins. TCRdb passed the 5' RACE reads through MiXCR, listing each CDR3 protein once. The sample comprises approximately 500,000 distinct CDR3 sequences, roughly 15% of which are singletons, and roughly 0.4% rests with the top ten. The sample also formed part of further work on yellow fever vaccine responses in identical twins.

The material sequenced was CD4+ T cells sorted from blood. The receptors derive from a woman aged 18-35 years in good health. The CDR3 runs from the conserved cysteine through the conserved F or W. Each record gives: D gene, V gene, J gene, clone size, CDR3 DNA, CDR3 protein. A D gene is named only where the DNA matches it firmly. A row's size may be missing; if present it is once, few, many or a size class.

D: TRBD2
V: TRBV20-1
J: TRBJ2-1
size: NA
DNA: TGCAGTGCTAGAGATTGGGCTAGCGGGGGCGCCACGAACTACAATGAGCAGTTCTTC
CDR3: CSARDWASGGATNYNEQFF

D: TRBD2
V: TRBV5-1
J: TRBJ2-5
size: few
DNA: TGCGCCAGCAGCCCGTCTTGGGGGGGAGAGACCCAGTACTTC
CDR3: CASSPSWGGETQYF

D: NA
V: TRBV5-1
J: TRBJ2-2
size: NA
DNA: TGCGCCAGCAGCACCCGACTCCCCGGGGACACCGGGGAGCTGTTTTTT
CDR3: CASSTRLPGDTGELFF

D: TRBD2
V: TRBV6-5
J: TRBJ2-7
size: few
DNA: TGTGCCAGCAGTTACGCTCGTGTTAGCGGGGCCTACGAGCAGTACTTC
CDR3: CASSYARVSGAYEQYF

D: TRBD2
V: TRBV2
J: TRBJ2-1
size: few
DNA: TGTGCCAGCAGGTCGCTAGCGGTATACAATGAGCAGTTCTTC
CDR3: CASRSLAVYNEQFF

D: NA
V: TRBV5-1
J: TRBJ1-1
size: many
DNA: TGCGCCAGCAGCTTGGGGGCCGGGGGCATGAACACTGAAGCTTTCTTT
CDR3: CASSLGAGGMNTEAFF

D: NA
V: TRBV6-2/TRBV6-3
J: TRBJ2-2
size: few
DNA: TGTGCCAGCAGTTACAATGAGTTTAGGGACACCGGGGAGCTGTTTTTT
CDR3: CASSYNEFRDTGELFF

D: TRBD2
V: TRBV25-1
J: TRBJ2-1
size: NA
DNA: TGTGCCAGCAGTGAAGTACTAGCGGGGGGTCCTAATGAGCAGTTCTTC
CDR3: CASSEVLAGGPNEQFF

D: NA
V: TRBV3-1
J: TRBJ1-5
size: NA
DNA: TGTGCCAGCAGCCAAGGCCTAGGGGCCGGTCAGCCCCAGCATTTT
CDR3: CASSQGLGAGQPQHF

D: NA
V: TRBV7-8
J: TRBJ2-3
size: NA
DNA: TGTGCCAGCAGCCCAGCCCGGGACTTACTACTATCCACAGATACGCAGTATTTT
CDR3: CASSPARDLLLSTDTQYF

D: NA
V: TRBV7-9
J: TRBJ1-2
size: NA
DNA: TGTGCCAGCAGCCCCCTAGCTGCTGTGAACTATGGCTACACCTTC
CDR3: CASSPLAAVNYGYTF

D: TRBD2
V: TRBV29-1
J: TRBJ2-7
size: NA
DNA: TGCGCGGGGACTAGCGGACCCTACGAGCAGTACTTC
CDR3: CAGTSGPYEQYF

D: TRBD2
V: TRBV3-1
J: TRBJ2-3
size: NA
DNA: TGTGCCAGCAGCCAAGGGACTAGCGGGGTCAGCACAGATACGCAGTATTTT
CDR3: CASSQGTSGVSTDTQYF

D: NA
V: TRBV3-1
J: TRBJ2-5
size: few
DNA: TGTGCCAGCAGCCAAGGAGCCGCCTCCAAAGAGACCCAGTACTTC
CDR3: CASSQGAASKETQYF

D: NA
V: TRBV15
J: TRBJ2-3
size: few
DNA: TGTGCCACCAGCACCCATAACACCCAAAGCACAGATACGCAGTATTTT
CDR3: CATSTHNTQSTDTQYF

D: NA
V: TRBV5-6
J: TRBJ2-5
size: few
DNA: TGTGCCAGCAGCTCATACAATGGAGAGACCCAGTACTTC
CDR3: CASSSYNGETQYF

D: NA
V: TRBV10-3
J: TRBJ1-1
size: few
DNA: TGTGCCATCAGCGACCCGGGCCAGCCGGACACTGAAGCTTTCTTT
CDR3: CAISDPGQPDTEAFF

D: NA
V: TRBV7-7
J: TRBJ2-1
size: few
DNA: TGTGCCAGCAGCTTGGGGGTTGGATCAGTGGATGAGCAGTTCTTC
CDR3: CASSLGVGSVDEQFF

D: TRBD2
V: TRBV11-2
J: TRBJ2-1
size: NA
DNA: TGTGCCAGCAGCCGAATTTCTGGCGGGGGGAGCAATGAGCAGTTCTTC
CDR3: CASSRISGGGSNEQFF

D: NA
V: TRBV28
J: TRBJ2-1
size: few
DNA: TGTGCCAGCAGTGCCACAGGGTCGTACAATGAGCAGTTCTTC
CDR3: CASSATGSYNEQFF

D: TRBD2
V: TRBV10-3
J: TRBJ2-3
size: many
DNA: TGTGCCATCAGTGGCACTAGCGGGCGCAAAACCACAGATACGCAGTATTTT
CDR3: CAISGTSGRKTTDTQYF

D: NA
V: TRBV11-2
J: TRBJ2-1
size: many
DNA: TGTGCCAGCAGCTTAGACGCAGGGTACAATGAGCAGTTCTTC
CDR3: CASSLDAGYNEQFF

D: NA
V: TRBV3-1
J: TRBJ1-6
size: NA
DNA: TGTGCCAGCAGCTCACGACTGCCGGGAGCAGGTAATTCACCCCTCCACTTT
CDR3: CASSSRLPGAGNSPLHF

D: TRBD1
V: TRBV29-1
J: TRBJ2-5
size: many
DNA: TGCAGCGTACCCCTCAAACCGGGACAGGGTTGGGAGACCCAGTACTTC
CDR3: CSVPLKPGQGWETQYF

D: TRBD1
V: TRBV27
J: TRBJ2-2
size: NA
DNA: TGTGCCAGCAGTTTATCTCTGGGACAGGGAAACACCGGGGAGCTGTTTTTT
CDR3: CASSLSLGQGNTGELFF

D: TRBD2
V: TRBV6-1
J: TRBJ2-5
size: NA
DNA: TGTGCCAGCACCGCTAGCGGGAGGACGGGTGGGGAGACCCAGTACTTC
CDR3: CASTASGRTGGETQYF

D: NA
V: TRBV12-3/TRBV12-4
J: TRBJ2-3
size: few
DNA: TGTGCCAGCCACAAGGGACAAATAGGCACAGATACGCAGTATTTT
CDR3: CASHKGQIGTDTQYF

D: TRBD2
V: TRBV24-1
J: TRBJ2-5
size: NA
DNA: TGTGCCACCAGTCCTGGACTAGCGCCGGAGACCCAGTACTTC
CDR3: CATSPGLAPETQYF

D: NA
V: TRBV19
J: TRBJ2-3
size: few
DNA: TGTGCCAGTAGTCCCTATTCCCCGGGCAGGGACACAGATACGCAGTATTTT
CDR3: CASSPYSPGRDTDTQYF

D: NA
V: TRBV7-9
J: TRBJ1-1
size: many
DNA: TGTGCCAGCAGACTCCTCGGGGAGAACACTGAAGCTTTCTTT
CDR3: CASRLLGENTEAFF

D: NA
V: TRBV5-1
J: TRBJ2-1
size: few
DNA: TGCGCCAGCAGCTCCCGGACGGTCAATGAGCAGTTCTTC
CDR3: CASSSRTVNEQFF

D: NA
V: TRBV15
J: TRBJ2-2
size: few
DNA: TGTGCCACCAGCAGAGGGGTATCGAACACCGGGGAGCTGTTTTTT
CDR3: CATSRGVSNTGELFF

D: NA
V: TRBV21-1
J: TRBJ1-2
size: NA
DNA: TGTGCCAGCAGCAAAGTTCCACAGGGTGCTCTTGCTTTCGATGGCTACACCTTC
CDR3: CASSKVPQGALAFDGYTF

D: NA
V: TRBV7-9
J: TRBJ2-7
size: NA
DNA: TGTGCCAGCAGGCGGGGGCACCTCTACGAGCAGTACTTC
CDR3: CASRRGHLYEQYF

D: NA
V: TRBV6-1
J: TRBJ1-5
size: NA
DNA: TGTGCCAGCACCCGACGGCCGGGGGAGCAGCCCCAGCATTTT
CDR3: CASTRRPGEQPQHF

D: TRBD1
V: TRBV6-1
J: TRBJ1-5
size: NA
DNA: TGTGCCAGCAGTAGGAATACAGGGGGGCAGCCCCAGCATTTT
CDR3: CASSRNTGGQPQHF

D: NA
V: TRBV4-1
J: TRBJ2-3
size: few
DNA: TGCGCCAGCAGCCAGGGGGCGGGGAGATACACAGATACGCAGTATTTT
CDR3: CASSQGAGRYTDTQYF

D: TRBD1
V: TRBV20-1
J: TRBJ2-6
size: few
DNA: TGCAGTGCTAGCGGTAGGACAGGGGGTTCTGGGGCCAACGTCCTGACTTTC
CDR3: CSASGRTGGSGANVLTF

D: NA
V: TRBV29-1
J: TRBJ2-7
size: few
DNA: TGCAGCGTTGAAGGGGGGAGCGGCGAGCAGTACTTC
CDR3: CSVEGGSGEQYF

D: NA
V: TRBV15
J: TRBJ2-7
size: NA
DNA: TGTGCCACCAGCAGAGATTTTGGCGAGCAGTACTTC
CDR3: CATSRDFGEQYF

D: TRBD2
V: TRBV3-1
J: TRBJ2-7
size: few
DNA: TGTGCCAGCAGCCCGGCTAGCGGGTCCTACGAGCAGTACTTC
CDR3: CASSPASGSYEQYF

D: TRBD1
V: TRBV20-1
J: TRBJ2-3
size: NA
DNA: TGCAGTGCTAGAGATGGGACAGCCGGTGACCCGTATTTT
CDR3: CSARDGTAGDPYF

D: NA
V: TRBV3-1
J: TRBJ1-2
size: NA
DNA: TGTGCCAGCAGCCAAGCGGGGGGGACCGAGAGAAGACATGGCTACACCTTC
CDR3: CASSQAGGTERRHGYTF

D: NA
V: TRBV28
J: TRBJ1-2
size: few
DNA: TGTGCCAGCGTGTTAGCGGGACCAGGGAAGGTTTACTATGGCTACACCTTC
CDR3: CASVLAGPGKVYYGYTF

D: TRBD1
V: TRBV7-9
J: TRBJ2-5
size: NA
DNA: TGTGCCAGCAGCGTCTGGGGACAGGGTCGGGAAGAGACCCAGTACTTC
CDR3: CASSVWGQGREETQYF

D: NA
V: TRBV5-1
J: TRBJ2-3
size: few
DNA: TGCGCCAGCACCCGGGACATTTTTAGCACAGATACGCAGTATTTT
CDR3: CASTRDIFSTDTQYF

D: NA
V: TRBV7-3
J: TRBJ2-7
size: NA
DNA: TGTGCCAGCAGCTCCCTCGGGACCGTCAAGGAGCAGTACTTC
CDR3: CASSSLGTVKEQYF

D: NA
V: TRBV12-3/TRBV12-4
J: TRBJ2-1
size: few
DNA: TGTGCCAGCAGTTTAGGAGGCCCTGGGCAGTTCTTC
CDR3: CASSLGGPGQFF

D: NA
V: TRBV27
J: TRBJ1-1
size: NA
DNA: TGTGCCAGCAGTTCACAGGGTGATTGGACTGAAGCTTTCTTT
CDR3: CASSSQGDWTEAFF